This T cell receptor beta chain was recovered during a study of T cells in localized non-small cell lung cancer. Study observations and caveats: Exceeding tumor, uninvolved adjacent lung had the highest T cell clonality.

Assay used: immunoSEQ multiplex PCR; TCRdb lists only in-frame clones, some missing. The profile shows about 74,000 clones, about 81% of them singletons. As concerns this clone: Antigen: not known.

Germline V lookup: CDR1 SEHNR, CDR2 FQNEAQ (reference sequence). Between the trimmed V and J ends, which lost 1 base and 4 bases, there was a span of 8 bases. This CDR3 is built from 14 residues. The V and J genes are TRBV7-9 and TRBJ2-1; D unclear. The clonotype was recovered from a female donor at least 60 years old with stage I lung adenocarcinoma. The specimen was peripheral blood, collected before any cancer treatment. The CDR3 protein is CASSLGPPYNEQFF. The CDR3 DNA follows: TGTGCCAGCAGCTTAGGTCCCCCATACAATGAGCAGTTCTTC. The complete variable domain, with remaining parts taken from reference TRBV7-9 and TRBJ2-1, reads DTGVSQNPRHKITKRGQNVTFRCDPISEHNRLYWYRQTLGQGPEFLTYFQNEAQLEKSRLLSDRFSAERPKGSFSTLEIQRTEQGDSAMYLCASSLGPPYNEQFFGPGTRLTVL.